The clone carrying this T cell receptor beta chain has only a few counts. Its specificity is unknown. Germline CDR1 and CDR2: SQVTM and ANQGSEA. The J segment lost 2 bases and the V segment lost 4 bases, leaving 10 bases of the junction unmatched. This CDR3 is built from 16 residues. The sample belongs to a study of beta chain features in type 1 diabetes. Findings and limits, study-wide: For Type 1 diabetes patients, all four CD4+ subsets carried TCRB CDR3s that were moderately but significantly shorter.

Isolated RNA was reverse transcribed in full, so expressed TCRB transcripts were sequenced. Mean read depth for naive, central memory and regulatory T cell samples was about 3.6 million reads. The method was immunoSEQ multiplex PCR; TCRdb's version includes in-frame clones alone and lacks a portion of them. Of about 160,000 clones in the sample, about 7.8% were seen once. The sequenced sample was central memory CD4+ T cells from blood. The receptor's source is a woman aged 40 to 50 with type 1 diabetes. The gene calls are TRBV29-1 and TRBJ2-7, with 11 bases that match TRBD2. The CDR3 loop reads CSVGNSGGAYTYEQYF. The CDR3 region has the DNA TGCAGCGTTGGGAATAGCGGGGGGGCCTACACCTACGAGCAGTACTTC.